This T cell receptor (beta chain) was retrieved from a study of response to subunit inactivated influenza vaccine. Whole-study results and caveats: New T cells are recruited in small numbers by each seasonal influenza vaccination, according to the authors' suggestion.

Each CDR3 protein is one row after TCRdb ran MiXCR on the RT-PCR reads. The sample includes approximately 570,000 distinct CDR3 sequences, around 8% of them seen just once. A remark on this clonotype: Its antigen is as yet unknown.

Germline V CDR1 and CDR2: MNHEY, SVGEGT. The V end was cut by 6 bases, the J end by 10 bases, with 15 bases between. CDR3 length: 12 residues. This sequence joins TRBV6-2 or TRBV6-3 and TRBJ1-1, with a tentative D call TRBD1 (6 bases). Source: PBMCs from blood, taken approximately 25 months after vaccination. This TCR was sampled from a man aged 50 to 69 who received an inactivated influenza vaccine. In nucleotides, the CDR3 is TGTGCCAGCAGGACCAGGGGATTCGGAGCTTTCTTT. Amino acids: CASRTRGFGAFF.